This is a list of T cell receptor beta chains from one sample in a study of T-cell reconstitution after alpha-beta-depleted transplantation in children. Using its own MiXCR run on the PCR reads, TCRdb lists one record per CDR3 protein. The table lists 420,000 or so distinct CDR3 sequences, about a tenth of them singletons. The specimen comprised PBMCs from the stem cell graft donor, sampled from the stem cell graft. The receptors were gathered from a human donor who donated a stem cell graft to a child with acute myeloid leukemia. Both conserved end residues are part of each CDR3. D genes are given only for firm matches. Not every row has a clone size; where given, it reads once, few, many or a size class.

TRBV2	few	TRBD1	14	TRBJ2-1	CASIGTGTYNEQFF	TGTGCCAGCATAGGGACAGGGACCTACAATGAGCAGTTCTTC
TRBV5-6	many	TRBD1	14	TRBJ2-3	CASSLNPGGDTQYF	TGTGCCAGCAGCCTTAATCCAGGGGGAGATACGCAGTATTTT
TRBV5-1	.	TRBD1	14	TRBJ2-7	CASSMWTGVNEQYF	TGCGCCAGCAGCATGTGGACAGGGGTAAACGAGCAGTACTTC
TRBV12-3/TRBV12-4	many	.	15	TRBJ1-6	CASSPETTGYSPLHF	TGTGCCAGCAGCCCAGAAACGACAGGATATTCACCCCTCCACTTT
TRBV20-1	few	.	14	TRBJ2-1	CSASPGIGGNEQFF	TGCAGTGCCAGCCCCGGGATCGGCGGCAATGAGCAGTTCTTC
TRBV3-1	.	TRBD2	18	TRBJ2-2	CASSPPLAGGRNTGELFF	TGTGCCAGCAGCCCCCCCCTAGCGGGGGGACGGAACACCGGGGAGCTGTTTTTT
TRBV12-3/TRBV12-4	many	.	14	TRBJ2-7	CASSLTPNLREQYF	TGTGCCAGCAGTTTAACCCCAAACCTCCGGGAGCAGTACTTC
TRBV20-1	.	.	12	TRBJ2-1	CSARSGVNEQFF	TGCAGTGCTAGATCGGGGGTCAATGAGCAGTTCTTC
TRBV5-1	few	.	15	TRBJ1-6	CASSLGAGDNSPLHF	TGCGCCAGCAGCTTGGGGGCAGGGGATAATTCACCCCTCCACTTT
TRBV20-1	.	.	14	TRBJ2-3	CSARDGATRDTQYF	TGCAGTGCTAGAGATGGTGCAACCCGGGATACGCAGTATTTT
TRBV15	many	TRBD2	14	TRBJ2-3	CATSGRRLAHTQYF	TGTGCCACCAGCGGCCGGAGACTAGCTCATACGCAGTATTTT
TRBV6-1	few	.	14	TRBJ1-5	CASNRDRANQPQHF	TGTGCCAGTAACAGGGATAGAGCAAATCAGCCCCAGCATTTT
TRBV29-1	few	.	11	TRBJ1-2	CSHSRAPGYTF	TGCAGCCATTCAAGAGCGCCTGGCTACACCTTC
TRBV6-9	.	.	15	TRBJ2-3	CASSYSKLSTDTQYF	TGTGCCAGCAGTTATTCCAAACTTAGCACAGATACGCAGTATTTT
TRBV6-1	.	TRBD2	14	TRBJ2-1	CASSDLREVNEQFF	TGTGCCAGCAGTGACCTCCGGGAGGTCAATGAGCAGTTCTTC
TRBV20-1	few	TRBD1	13	TRBJ2-7	CSASGTGFYEQYF	TGCAGTGCTAGTGGGACAGGGTTCTACGAGCAGTACTTC
TRBV12-3/TRBV12-4	.	.	12	TRBJ2-5	CASSTRAETQYF	TGTGCCAGCTCTACTAGGGCAGAGACCCAGTACTTC
TRBV7-9	few	.	15	TRBJ1-1	CASSLGGRVNTEAFF	TGTGCCAGCAGCTTGGGAGGCAGGGTGAACACTGAAGCTTTCTTT
TRBV12-3/TRBV12-4	many	.	15	TRBJ2-5	CASSQDGGREETQYF	TGTGCCAGCAGTCAGGATGGCGGGCGGGAAGAGACCCAGTACTTC
TRBV6-6	few	.	12	TRBJ2-7	CASREANYEQYF	TGTGCCAGCAGGGAGGCCAACTACGAGCAGTACTTC
TRBV20-1	many	TRBD2	15	TRBJ2-2	CSARDSGVKGGELFF	TGCAGTGCTAGAGATAGCGGGGTAAAGGGCGGGGAGCTGTTTTTT
TRBV14	many	.	15	TRBJ2-1	CASSQLGQGSNEQFF	TGTGCCAGCAGCCAATTAGGGCAGGGGTCGAATGAGCAGTTCTTC
TRBV5-1	.	.	15	TRBJ2-3	CASSLLEGRTDTQYF	TGCGCCAGCAGCCTCCTCGAGGGACGCACAGATACGCAGTATTTT
TRBV5-8	few	.	15	TRBJ1-1	CASTPRSGKYTEAFF	TGTGCCAGCACCCCGCGGTCGGGGAAGTACACTGAAGCTTTCTTT
TRBV5-1	.	.	16	TRBJ2-1	CASSGPGHGAYNEQFF	TGCGCCAGCAGCGGGCCGGGACACGGCGCCTACAATGAGCAGTTCTTC
TRBV9	.	TRBD2	14	TRBJ2-7	CASSVGTRGYEQYF	TGTGCCAGCAGCGTAGGGACTAGAGGCTACGAGCAGTACTTC
TRBV10-3	.	.	14	TRBJ2-5	CAISERGGSVVQYF	TGTGCCATCAGTGAAAGGGGGGGTTCCGTGGTCCAGTACTTC
TRBV5-1	once	TRBD1	14	TRBJ2-3	CASSSGTVPDTQYF	TGCGCCAGCAGCTCCGGGACAGTCCCAGATACGCAGTATTTT
TRBV1	many	.	16	TRBJ2-5	CTSSPAEREAQETQYF	TGCACCAGCAGCCCGGCCGAGCGGGAGGCCCAAGAGACCCAGTACTTC
TRBV7-8	.	.	16	TRBJ2-5	CASSLGVRSHQETQYF	TGTGCCAGCAGCTTAGGGGTCAGGTCACACCAAGAGACCCAGTACTTC
TRBV20-1	many	TRBD2	15	TRBJ2-7	CSARKPGTSLGEQYF	TGCAGTGCTAGAAAACCCGGGACTAGCTTGGGGGAGCAGTACTTC
TRBV20-1	.	.	16	TRBJ2-5	CSARDRGNRRLETQYF	TGCAGTGCTAGAGATCGGGGAAACAGACGGTTAGAGACCCAGTACTTC